What follows are 25 T cell receptor beta chains derived from one specimen sequenced in a study of PD-L1 blockade in urothelial cancer (dated 2017 in TCRdb). Library prep was done by the immunoSEQ multiplex PCR assay. TCRdb stores this immuneACCESS table with in-frame sequences only. Part of the clones is absent; in the studies checked, under half of the shortfall reflects unresolved V genes, and no reason is known for the rest. The sample profile shows about 43,000 clones; more than 75% of them were found once. The ten top clones hold roughly 17% of the sample. The time point label, as the study defines it: pretreatment peripheral blood. The specimen was PBMCs, collected around atezolizumab (anti-PD-L1) treatment. Receptor source: a man aged 55 to 69 with urothelial cancer.

This rearrangement joins TRBV27 to TRBJ1-2, with 10 positions matching TRBD1. The CDR3 runs to 13 residues. V was pared by 5 bases and J by 7 bases, with 4 bases of the junction left unmatched. CDR1 and CDR2 (germline): MNHEY, SMNVEV (reference sequence). DNA for the CDR3: TGTGCCAGCAGTCGACAGGGGGCTGGTGGCTACACCTTC. Translated, it gives CASSRQGAGGYTF.

The V call is TRBV19, the J call TRBJ1-1; 7 bases line up with TRBD1. V shed 6 bases and J 13 bases; nucleotides not matched to a gene: 11. CDR1 is LNHDA, CDR2 SQIVND, per germline (reference sequence). The CDR3 totals 12 residues. CDR3 coding DNA: TGTGCCAGTAGGGGGGTACCGGGACAGAGTTTCTTT. Translating gives CASRGVPGQSFF.

This chain joins TRBV5-1 and TRBJ1-5; TRBD1 is a possible D gene (6 bases). This CDR3 is 15 amino acids long. Trimming pared 4 bases from V and 4 bases from J, leaving 15 bases between. The germline gives CDR1 SGHRS, CDR2 YFSETQ. CDR3 nucleotide sequence: TGCGCCAGCAGCCCTGGACAGACTGCTAATCAGCCCCAGCATTTT. Amino acids: CASSPGQTANQPQHF.

The CDR3 region has the DNA TGTGCCAGCAGCGAGACTCCCTGGGACAGGGTAAACTATGGCTACACCTTC. It is translated as CASSETPWDRVNYGYTF. V gene TRBV9 combines with J gene TRBJ1-2, with 9 bases lining up with TRBD1. The CDR3 extends over 17 amino acids. V shed 3 bases and J 2 bases; nucleotides not matched to a gene: 11. Germline V gene sequence: CDR1 SGDLS, CDR2 YYNGEE.

The rearrangement joins TRBV19 to TRBJ2-6; the D gene is possibly TRBD2 (5 bases). Germline V gene data show CDR1 as LNHDA and CDR2 as SQIVND (reference sequence). The CDR3 is 17 amino acids. Trimming took 2 bases from V and 0 from J, leaving 11 bases between them. CDR3 amino acids: CASSILSGSSGANVLTF. In DNA form, the CDR3 reads TGTGCCAGTAGTATACTGAGCGGTTCCTCTGGGGCCAACGTCCTGACTTTC.

The chain combines TRBV6-5 with TRBJ2-1; no clear D. CDR1 is MNHEY and CDR2 is SVGAGI in the germline V gene. CDR3 length: 14 amino acids. Trimming took 2 bases from V and 6 from J, leaving 11 bases between them. The DNA of the CDR3 is TGTGCCAGCAGTTACCTCGTAACGGGCAATGAGCAGTTCTTC. Translated: CASSYLVTGNEQFF.

The chain carries TRBV11-2 and TRBJ1-5; TRBD1 is a possible D gene (5 bases). This CDR3 spans 15 amino acids. The ends were cut back, 3 bases at V and 6 bases at J, with 15 bases in the middle. The germline V gene has CDR1 SGHAT and CDR2 FQNNGV. DNA of the CDR3: TGTGCCAGCAGCTTTGGGGACTCTGCGGTTCAGCCCCAGCATTTT. Translated, it gives CASSFGDSAVQPQHF.

Here the CDR3 reads CASTRWGPTDTQYF. CDR3 nucleotides: TGTGCCAGTACGAGATGGGGCCCCACAGATACGCAGTATTTT. The chain is built from TRBV19 and TRBJ2-3, with D maybe TRBD1 (5 bases). Germline V gene lookup returns CDR1 LNHDA and CDR2 SQIVND (reference sequence). The CDR3 extends over 14 amino acids. Trimming took 7 bases from V and 2 from J, leaving 13 bases between them.

This clone was picked up one time. V gene TRBV5-1 combines with J gene TRBJ2-3; 11 bases fit TRBD2. The germline V gene has CDR1 SGHRS and CDR2 YFSETQ. Trimming took 4 bases from V and 6 from J; bases not matched to a gene: 4. This CDR3 is built from 14 residues. CDR3 region: CASSLAGGGDTQYF. The CDR3 DNA follows: TGCGCCAGCAGCCTAGCGGGAGGTGGCGATACGCAGTATTTT. Full variable domain (missing parts from reference TRBV5-1 and TRBJ2-3): KAGVTQTPRYLIKTRGQQVTLSCSPISGHRSVSWYQQTPGQGLQFLFEYFSETQRNKGNFPGRFSGRQFSNSRSEMNVSTLELGDSALYLCASSLAGGGDTQYFGPGTRLTVL.

The CDR3 sequence is CASSLGQGTYNEQFF. CDR3 nucleotide sequence: TGTGCCAGCAGCTTAGGACAGGGTACCTACAATGAGCAGTTCTTC. This chain uses TRBV7-9 with TRBJ2-1; TRBD1 matches at 7 bases. The CDR3 covers 15 residues. The germline V gene has CDR1 SEHNR and CDR2 FQNEAQ (reference sequence). The V gene end was trimmed by 1 base and the J gene end by 2 bases; junction bases not matched to a gene: 2.

V is TRBV5-8 and J is TRBJ2-1; TRBD1 matches 9 bases. This CDR3 region has 14 residues. CDR1 is SGHTS and CDR2 is YDEGEE in the germline V gene. V gave up 5 bases and J gave up 6 bases; unmatched junction bases: 6. The CDR3 is CASRDRGEGNEQFF. CDR3 nucleotide sequence: TGTGCCAGCAGAGACAGGGGGGAGGGCAATGAGCAGTTCTTC.

This clone came up once. The J gene is TRBJ2-5, the V gene TRBV2; no clear D. This CDR3 has 13 amino acids. With 7 bases removed from V and 1 base from J, the gap between germline ends came to 10 bases. Germline V CDR1 and CDR2: SNHLY, FYNNEI. The CDR3 spells CASTKRIQETQYF. CDR3 DNA sequence: TGTGCCAGCACGAAGAGAATCCAAGAGACCCAGTACTTC.

The gene calls are TRBV5-1 and TRBJ2-2; TRBD2 matches at 11 bases. The CDR3 extends over 16 amino acids. The V segment lost 3 bases and the J segment 1 base; nucleotides outside the gene matches: 2. Germline CDR1 is SGHRS and CDR2 is YFSETQ. The chain's CDR3 is CASSSGTSGNTGELFF. The CDR3 DNA sequence: TGCGCCAGCAGCTCAGGGACTAGCGGGAACACCGGGGAGCTGTTTTTT.

This sequence joins TRBV6-6 and TRBJ1-1; perhaps TRBD1 as D (6 bases). Trimming took 11 bases from V and 11 from J, leaving 12 bases between them. This CDR3 has 9 amino acids. Germline V CDR1 and CDR2: MNHNY, SVGAGI (reference sequence). The chain's CDR3 is CAAGGRAFF. In nucleotides, the CDR3 is TGTGCCGCGGGGGGCAGGGCTTTCTTT.

This clone showed up just once. The chain employs TRBV19 and TRBJ1-1, with a possible D match to TRBD1 (5 bases). Germline V gives CDR1 LNHDA, CDR2 SQIVND (reference sequence). Trimming took 5 bases from V and 6 from J, leaving 13 bases between them. This CDR3 region has 13 residues. This CDR3 is CASSHRGRPEAFF. The CDR3 nucleotides are TGTGCCAGTAGTCATAGGGGTAGACCTGAAGCTTTCTTT.

The chain couples TRBV7-9 to TRBJ1-3, with TRBD1 matching 7 bases. With 4 bases clipped from V and 2 bases from J, the junction kept 11 bases outside the gene matches. The CDR3 has 17 amino acids. CDR1 and CDR2 (germline): SEHNR, FQNEAQ (reference sequence). CDR3 in amino acids: CASSSEPTGKTGNTIYF. As DNA, the CDR3 is TGTGCCAGCAGCTCCGAACCGACAGGGAAGACTGGAAACACCATATATTTT.

The V call is TRBV4-3, the J call TRBJ2-1; the D is unclear. Trimming removed 4 bases at V and 4 bases at J, with 14 bases between. Germline CDR1 LGHNA, CDR2 YSLEER. The CDR3 runs to 15 residues. The CDR3 region is CASSPLGKTYNEQFF. The CDR3 DNA reads TGCGCCAGCAGCCCGTTAGGAAAGACTTACAATGAGCAGTTCTTC.

This rearrangement joins TRBV7-2 to TRBJ1-3; no firm D call. This CDR3 has 17 amino acids. Trimming removed 5 bases from V and 2 bases from J, with 19 bases in between. From germline, CDR1 is SGHTA and CDR2 FQGNSA. CDR3 amino acids: CASSPGGFAPAGNTIYF. In nucleotides, the CDR3 is TGTGCCAGCAGCCCAGGAGGATTTGCACCTGCTGGAAACACCATATATTTT.

This chain connects TRBV2 to TRBJ2-3; 7 bases line up with TRBD1. Trimming cost V 3 bases and J 4 bases; bases outside gene matches: 7. CDR3 size: 15 residues. Germline V gives CDR1 SNHLY, CDR2 FYNNEI. The CDR3 nucleotides read TGTGCCAGCAGTGAGGCGACAGGGTACGCAGATACGCAGTATTTT. Translated, it gives CASSEATGYADTQYF.

The rearrangement links TRBV19 to TRBJ2-3, with 8 bases that match TRBD2. This CDR3 has 15 amino acids. The ends lost 6 bases at V and 2 bases at J; junction bases unmatched: 7. CDR1 is LNHDA, CDR2 SQIVND, per germline (reference sequence). The chain's CDR3 is CASSLTSGPTDTQYF. In nucleotides, the CDR3 is TGTGCCAGTAGCCTTACTAGCGGCCCCACAGATACGCAGTATTTT.

The chain recombines TRBV28 with TRBJ2-1, with 7 bases fitting TRBD2. Germline V gives CDR1 MDHEN, CDR2 SYDVKM. The CDR3 totals 14 residues. V shed 8 bases and J 5 bases; nucleotides not matched to a gene: 9. The CDR3 DNA sequence: TGTGCCAGCTGCCCGGGGGGTAAGAACAATGAGCAGTTCTTC. Protein product: CASCPGGKNNEQFF.

This chain links TRBV6-6 with TRBJ1-1; D is possibly TRBD1 (5 bases). CDR3 length: 16 amino acids. Germline-derived CDR1 and CDR2 are MNHNY and SVGAGI (reference sequence). Trimming stripped 6 bases from V and 0 bases from J, with 17 bases between. The CDR3 DNA sequence: TGTGCCAGCAGCCTCACCCAGGGTTTCATGAACACTGAAGCTTTCTTT. Protein: CASSLTQGFMNTEAFF.

The gene calls are TRBV5-6 and TRBJ2-5; TRBD1 aligns across 7 bases. The CDR3 covers 14 residues. The germline V gene encodes CDR1 SGHDT and CDR2 YYEEEE. The V gene end was trimmed by 2 bases and the J gene end by 4 bases; junction bases not matched to a gene: 5. For the CDR3, the DNA is TGTGCCAGCAGCTTTGCCACAGGGGCAGAGACCCAGTACTTC. Protein product: CASSFATGAETQYF.

The chain is built from TRBV5-1 and TRBJ1-1, with D tentatively TRBD1 (5 bases). CDR1 is SGHRS, CDR2 YFSETQ, per germline. CDR3 length equals 16 residues. Trimming left V 4 bases short and J 3 bases short, with 19 bases between. This CDR3 reads CASSTDGHLADTEAFF. In DNA, the CDR3 is TGCGCCAGCAGCACAGACGGACACCTGGCGGACACTGAAGCTTTCTTT. The full variable domain, with the rest looked up from reference TRBV5-1 and TRBJ1-1, is KAGVTQTPRYLIKTRGQQVTLSCSPISGHRSVSWYQQTPGQGLQFLFEYFSETQRNKGNFPGRFSGRQFSNSRSEMNVSTLELGDSALYLCASSTDGHLADTEAFFGQGTRLTVV.

The chain's CDR3 is CASSKPSSGSLGETQYF. CDR3 bases: TGTGCCAGCAGCAAACCGTCTAGCGGGAGTCTCGGAGAGACCCAGTACTTC. The rearrangement joins TRBV21-1 to TRBJ2-5; the tabulated D call, TRBD2, remains unverified against the DNA. TRBV21-1 is tagged as a pseudogene. The CDR3 covers 17 residues.